This T cell receptor (beta chain) was sequenced during a study of neoadjuvant anti-PD-1 for oral cavity cancer. Study overall: Non-progressing patients received a fourth nivolumab dose near day 43, then surgery on days 50-56.

PBMC libraries mostly used around 510 ng of input genomic DNA, with six replicates per sample. Some clones are missing from TCRdb's copy, which holds only in-frame ones; the method was immunoSEQ multiplex PCR. In the table there are about 14,000 clones, roughly 65% of which are singletons. Germline CDR1 SNHLY, CDR2 FYNNEI. V lost 8 bases, J lost 4 bases, and 20 bases lay in between. The CDR3 runs to 15 residues. Findings of the study overall: After neoadjuvant nivolumab, PBMC T cell clonality was significantly higher in non-responders than responders.

This clone was detected once. Its antigen is not known. Sequenced material: PBMCs, taken before nivolumab (anti-PD-1) treatment. The receptor comes from a person between 40 and 85 years old with oral cavity squamous cell carcinoma. The rearrangement joins TRBV2 to TRBJ1-2; possibly TRBD1 for D (5 bases). CDR3 sequence: CASRRELGEGYGYTF. CDR3 nucleotide sequence: TGTGCCAGCCGGCGGGAGCTGGGGGAGGGCTATGGCTACACCTTC.